The 6 T cell receptor beta chains given below trace back to one sample, sequenced in a study of blood T cell repertoires in COVID-19. The protocol was immunoSEQ multiplex PCR, while the TCRdb copy is restricted to in-frame clones and leaves out a portion. The profile shows roughly 310,000 clones, 90% of them singletons. The specimen sequenced was peripheral blood. The receptors come from a woman aged 25 to 39 with COVID-19, enrolled during active disease.

This chain joins TRBV5-8 and TRBJ1-2, with D possibly being TRBD1 (5 bases). The CDR3 runs 16 residues. Looked up from germline, CDR1 is SGHTS and CDR2 is YDEGEE. Trimming left V 0 bases short and J 4 bases short, with 16 bases between. The CDR3, as DNA: TGTGCCAGCAGCTTGGCTAAAGCTGAGGACACCTATGGCTACACCTTC. This gives the protein CASSLAKAEDTYGYTF.

The chain uses TRBV5-4 and TRBJ2-1, with 9 bases fitting TRBD2. CDR1 is SGHNT and CDR2 is YYREEE in the germline V gene (reference sequence). After removal of 4 bases from V and 10 bases from J, the junction contained 9 bases not matched to a gene. CDR3 length: 14 residues. CDR3 residues: CASSSRLAEREQFF. The CDR3 region has the DNA TGTGCCAGCAGCAGTAGACTAGCGGAAAGAGAGCAGTTCTTC. Together with reference TRBV5-4 and TRBJ2-1, the CDR3 gives the full variable domain: ETGVTQSPTHLIKTRGQQVTLRCSSQSGHNTVSWYQQALGQGPQFIFQYYREEENGRGNFPPRFSGLQFPNYSSELNVNALELDDSALYLCASSSRLAEREQFFGPGTRLTVL.

This clone was detected once. The same CDR3 also results from other DNA sequences found in this sample. The genes are TRBV28 and TRBJ2-5; TRBD1 agrees at 8 bases. The germline V gene has CDR1 MDHEN and CDR2 SYDVKM. The CDR3 loop spans 16 amino acids. Trimming cost V 9 bases and J 2 bases; bases outside gene matches: 14. CDR3 region: CASSPRQGIKQETQYF. In nucleotides, the CDR3 is TGTGCCAGTAGCCCACGACAGGGGATCAAACAAGAGACCCAGTACTTC.

The rearrangement joins TRBV3-1 (or the pseudogene TRBV3-2) to TRBJ1-5; D possibly corresponds to TRBD1 (6 bases). There are 16 residues in the CDR3. Trimming left V 0 bases short and J 6 bases short, with 15 bases between. Germline CDR1 is LGHDT and CDR2 is YNNKEL (reference sequence). CDR3 sequence reads: CASSQDLGAGSQPQHF. CDR3 DNA sequence: TGTGCCAGCAGCCAAGATTTGGGGGCAGGTAGTCAGCCCCAGCATTTT.

V usage is TRBV28 and J usage is TRBJ1-1, with D uncertain. Germline lookup yields CDR1 MDHEN and CDR2 SYDVKM. The CDR3 has 14 amino acids. The CDR3 DNA follows: TGTTTGGTGGGGAGGGCATCCTGGAACACTGAAGCTTTCTTT. Its translation is CLVGRASWNTEAFF.

There are a few counts of this clone. This sequence joins TRBV5-1 and TRBJ1-5, with TRBD1 matching over 8 bases. Unmatched junction bases numbered 5, after V lost 2 bases and J lost 7 bases. The germline V gene encodes CDR1 SGHRS and CDR2 YFSETQ. CDR3 length: 14 amino acids. CDR3 nucleotide sequence: TGCGCCAGCAGCTTCAGGGGGCAGGAACAGCCCCAGCATTTT. It codes for CASSFRGQEQPQHF.